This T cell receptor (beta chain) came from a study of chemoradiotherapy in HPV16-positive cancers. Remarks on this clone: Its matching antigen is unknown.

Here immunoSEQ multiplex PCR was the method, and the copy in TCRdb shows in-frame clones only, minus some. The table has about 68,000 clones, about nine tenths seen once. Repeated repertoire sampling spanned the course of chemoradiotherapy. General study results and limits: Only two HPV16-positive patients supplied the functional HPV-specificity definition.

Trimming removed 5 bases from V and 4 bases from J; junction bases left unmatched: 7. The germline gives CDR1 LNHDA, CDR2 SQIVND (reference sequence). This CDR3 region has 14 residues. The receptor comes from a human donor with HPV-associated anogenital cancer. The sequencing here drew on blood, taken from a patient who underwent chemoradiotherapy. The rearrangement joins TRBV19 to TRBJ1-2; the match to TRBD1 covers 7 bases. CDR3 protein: CASSSPDRAYGYTF. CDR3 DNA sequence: TGTGCCAGTAGTTCCCCCGACAGGGCCTATGGCTACACCTTC. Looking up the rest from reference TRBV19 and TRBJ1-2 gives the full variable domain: DGGITQSPKYLFRKEGQNVTLSCEQNLNHDAMYWYRQDPGQGLRLIYYSQIVNDFQKGDIAEGYSVSREKKESFPLTVTSAQKNPTAFYLCASSSPDRAYGYTFGSGTRLTVV.